This T cell receptor (beta chain) appears in the sequencing data of a study of molecular identifiers for immune sequencing clone quantification. This clonotype was seen repeatedly, ten times or more. TCRdb re-called the PCR reads through MiXCR, storing one row per CDR3 protein. This sample carries some 65,000 distinct CDR3 sequences, about 18% of them seen once, and the ten largest clones take about 1.6%. Germline trimming cut 2 bases from V and 9 bases from J; bases unmatched to any gene: 13. CDR3 length equals 16 residues. In germline, CDR1 is MGHRA, CDR2 YSYEKL. The chain carries TRBV4-1 and TRBJ2-4; 7 bases align to TRBD2. The receptor was isolated from a human donor in good health. Some libraries in this study had Jurkat cell RNA spiked in. Specimen: naive CD8+ T cells from blood, with Jurkat cell RNA spiked in. As for subset: FACS-sorted CD8+CD4-CCR7+CD45RA+ naive T cells. The CDR3 bases are TGCGCCAGCAGCCAATCCGGACTAGTTGGGGAAGTCATTCAGTACTTC. Translated, it gives CASSQSGLVGEVIQYF.